The TCR beta chain under discussion was sequenced for a study of radiotherapy plus CTLA-4 blockade in lung cancer. Findings of the study overall: After radiotherapy and ipilimumab, tumor-derived clones expanded in peripheral blood.

Enrolled patients, whose metastatic non-small-cell lung cancer was chemo-refractory, received focal radiation plus CTLA-4 blockade with ipilimumab. Details on this clone: What it binds is unknown.

Assay used: immunoSEQ multiplex PCR; TCRdb lists only in-frame clones, some missing. The repertoire holds about 49,000 clones, about 72% seen once, with roughly 11% in the top ten. Germline V gene lookup returns CDR1 SGDLS and CDR2 YYNGEE. Trimming took off 1 base at V and 10 bases at J, with 24 bases between the two ends. The CDR3 contains 17 residues. The sequence was collected from a human donor with non-small cell lung cancer who had stable disease on radiotherapy plus ipilimumab. This material consisted of peripheral blood, taken from a patient treated with radiotherapy plus ipilimumab. The rearrangement uses TRBV9 and TRBJ2-1; possibly TRBD1 or TRBD2 for D (5 bases each). The CDR3: CASSVYVEGIPPREQFF. The CDR3 coding sequence is TGTGCCAGCAGCGTATACGTTGAGGGGATCCCCCCAAGGGAGCAGTTCTTC.